This T cell receptor beta chain emerged from a study of T cells in Graves' hyperthyroidism and ophthalmopathy. This clonotype was counted ten times or more. Amplification of TCR beta CDR3 regions used RNA as the template. Using the HTBI primer set, a first-round RT-PCR was run on the TCR CDR3. Via MiXCR, TCRdb re-called the multiplex PCR reads, giving one row per CDR3 protein. The data contain 500,000 to 700,000 distinct CDR3 sequences, over 15% of them singletons. There are 14 residues in the CDR3. J lost 10 bases, V lost 5 bases, and 7 bases had no gene match. The sample was blood. The clonotype originates from a woman in her late teens or twenties with Graves' hyperthyroidism. V and J are TRBV12-3 or TRBV12-4 and TRBJ1-6; TRBD1 aligns across 8 bases. The CDR3 DNA follows: TGTGCCAGCAGTCTAAAACAGGGGGGATCACCCCTCCACTTT. As protein: CASSLKQGGSPLHF.